Presented here are 19 T cell receptor beta chains from one specimen sequenced in a study of CD8 T cells in ankylosing spondylitis (dated by TCRdb to about 2017). Summary of the overall study and its limitations: Blood from ankylosing spondylitis patients appeared to be characterized by a TCR beta motif composed of several highly homologous amino acid variants.

Preparation of the library involved 5' RACE. TCRdb lists the instrument as Illumina HiSeq 2500. TCRdb redid the processing of the public reads, applying fastp at Q25 and MiXCR, and retained in-frame beta chains. Duplicate CDR3 protein sequences are folded into a single record with the most common DNA and genes. The sample table lists 750,000 to 850,000 distinct CDR3 sequences, roughly 12% of them with a count of one. 0.51% of the sample comes from the top ten. These receptors are not linked to any known antigen. The sequencing input was blood, either unsorted or a sorted T cell fraction (not recorded which). The receptors shown here come from a male donor with ankylosing spondylitis.

This rearrangement joins TRBV24-1 to TRBJ2-2; D not certain. Trimming removed 2 bases at V and 0 bases at J, with 9 bases between. This CDR3 is 16 amino acids long. CDR1 and CDR2 from the germline V gene are KGHDR and SFDVKD. Here the CDR3 reads CATSDYGISNTGELFF. The DNA of the CDR3 is TGTGCCACCAGTGATTACGGCATCTCGAACACCGGGGAGCTGTTTTTT.

The rearrangement links TRBV5-1 to TRBJ1-1; possibly TRBD1 for D (5 bases). Germline V gene lookup returns CDR1 SGHRS and CDR2 YFSETQ. V was shortened by 4 bases and J by 3 bases, with 19 bases between the two germline ends. This CDR3 spans 16 amino acids. The CDR3 sequence: CASSETGFVGDTEAFF. The CDR3 DNA is TGCGCCAGCAGCGAGACCGGTTTTGTGGGGGACACTGAAGCTTTCTTT.

This clonotype has a count of ten or more. The V call is TRBV12-3 or TRBV12-4, the J call TRBJ1-5; TRBD1 agrees at 10 bases. This CDR3 has 15 amino acids. Trimming took 3 bases from V and 5 from J; bases not matched to a gene: 4. This chain's CDR3 is CASSFDRGPDQPQHF. Written as DNA, the CDR3 is TGTGCCAGCAGTTTTGACAGGGGGCCTGATCAGCCCCAGCATTTT.

The V and J genes are TRBV28 and TRBJ1-1, with 9 bases that match TRBD1. The CDR3 spans 14 residues. CDR1 MDHEN and CDR2 SYDVKM come from the germline V gene. V lost 10 bases and J lost 4; bases outside the gene matches: 10. CDR3 bases: TGTGCCAACCAAAAACAGGGGGCCGGCACTGAAGCTTTCTTT. Its translation is CANQKQGAGTEAFF. Full variable domain (missing parts from reference TRBV28 and TRBJ1-1): DVKVTQSSRYLVKRTGEKVFLECVQDMDHENMFWYRQDPGLGLRLIYFSYDVKMKEKGDIPEGYSVSREKKERFSLILESASTNQTSMYLCANQKQGAGTEAFFGQGTRLTVV.

The rearrangement uses TRBV25-1 and TRBJ1-3; a weak D match, TRBD1 (5 bases). The germline gives CDR1 MGHDK, CDR2 SYGVNS. There are 14 residues in the CDR3. V lost 6 bases, J lost 4 bases, and 13 bases lay in between. The CDR3 DNA reads as TGTGCCAGCAGCCAAGGGACCTTCGGAAACACCATATATTTT. Its protein product is CASSQGTFGNTIYF.

This clonotype was seen ten or more times. J is TRBJ2-7 and V is TRBV29-1, with 7 bases identical to TRBD1. Unmatched junction bases numbered 7, after V lost 4 bases and J lost 1 base. The CDR3 runs 14 residues. Germline V gene data show CDR1 as SQVTM and CDR2 as ANQGSEA. CDR3: CSVVGTASSYEQYF. DNA for the CDR3: TGCAGCGTTGTTGGGACAGCTTCATCCTACGAGCAGTACTTC.

This clonotype was detected ten times or more. The chain employs TRBV29-1 and TRBJ2-3, with a possible D match to TRBD1 (6 bases). V was trimmed by 3 bases and J by 3 bases, leaving 7 bases between them. The CDR3 length is 12 residues. CDR1 is SQVTM and CDR2 is ANQGSEA in the germline V gene. The CDR3: CSVDRGTDTQYF. The CDR3 DNA follows: TGCAGCGTTGACAGGGGAACAGATACGCAGTATTTT.

The V gene is TRBV5-4, the J gene TRBJ2-5; TRBD2 agrees at 12 bases. Germline V gene lookup returns CDR1 SGHNT and CDR2 YYREEE (reference sequence). V lost 3 bases to trimming and J lost 6 bases; unmatched junction nucleotides: 6. The CDR3 covers 15 residues. The CDR3 is CASSSGTSGSQTQYF. DNA for the CDR3: TGTGCCAGCAGCTCCGGGACTAGCGGGTCGCAGACCCAGTACTTC. Drawing the rest from reference TRBV5-4 and TRBJ2-5, the complete variable domain is ETGVTQSPTHLIKTRGQQVTLRCSSQSGHNTVSWYQQALGQGPQFIFQYYREEENGRGNFPPRFSGLQFPNYSSELNVNALELDDSALYLCASSSGTSGSQTQYFGPGTRLLVL.

V gene TRBV5-1 combines with J gene TRBJ2-3; D not resolved. The CDR3 has 14 amino acids. Looked up from germline, CDR1 is SGHRS and CDR2 is YFSETQ. V shed 1 base and J shed 5 bases, with 11 bases lying between them. Here the CDR3 DNA reads TGCGCCAGCAGCTTGCCAGTGGGAAAAGATACGCAGTATTTT. This codes for CASSLPVGKDTQYF.

The chain has TRBV7-8 and TRBJ2-3, with TRBD1 matching 9 bases. Germline V gene sequence: CDR1 SGHVS, CDR2 FQNEAQ. The CDR3 length is 15 residues. With V trimmed by 4 bases and J by 5 bases, 7 bases remained unmatched. Written as DNA, the CDR3 is TGTGCCAGCAGCTCGCAGGGACAGGGCATAGATACGCAGTATTTT. This translates into CASSSQGQGIDTQYF.

This chain links TRBV28 with TRBJ2-6, with a tentative D call TRBD1 (5 bases). V lost 3 bases, J lost 2 bases, and 23 bases lay in between. Germline CDR1 reads MDHEN; CDR2 reads SYDVKM. CDR3 length equals 20 residues. The CDR3 DNA is TGTGCCAGCAGTTTTTTTCCGGGCAGGGAAAAGGGTACTGGGGCCAACGTCCTGACTTTC. This sequence encodes CASSFFPGREKGTGANVLTF.

In this sample, this clonotype turned up many times. The rearrangement links TRBV7-2 to TRBJ1-5; 7 bases align to TRBD1. The V segment lost 3 bases and the J segment 5 bases; nucleotides outside the gene matches: 10. Germline values: CDR1 SGHTA, CDR2 FQGNSA. This CDR3 is 16 amino acids long. CDR3 sequence reads: CASSFLGGGLDQPQHF. The CDR3 nucleotides read TGTGCCAGCAGCTTTCTAGGAGGGGGCTTGGATCAGCCCCAGCATTTT.

The DNA for the CDR3 is TGCAGTGCTAGACCCCGCGCTAGCGGGAGTAGGACAGATACGCAGTATTTT. Amino acid sequence: CSARPRASGSRTDTQYF. The chain has TRBV20-1 and TRBJ2-3, with 10 bases identical to TRBD2. After removal of 2 bases from V and 3 bases from J, the junction contained 11 bases not matched to a gene. In germline, CDR1 is DFQATT, CDR2 SNEGSKA (reference sequence). The CDR3 runs to 17 residues.

This clonotype has just a few counts. In nucleotides, the CDR3 is TGTGCCTTTTCAGGGACTAGCGGCCTTAAATGGCAGTTCTTC. It specifies CAFSGTSGLKWQFF. The chain recombines TRBV30 with TRBJ2-1; 11 bases match TRBD2. Trimming cost V 7 bases and J 12 bases; bases outside gene matches: 14. The CDR3 loop spans 14 amino acids. CDR1 is GTSNPN, CDR2 SVGIG, per germline (reference sequence).

V usage is TRBV6-2 or TRBV6-3 and J usage is TRBJ1-6, with 7 bases identical to TRBD1. Germline V gives CDR1 MNHEY, CDR2 SVGEGT. The ends lost 2 bases at V and 9 bases at J; junction bases unmatched: 7. This CDR3 spans 15 amino acids. The CDR3 DNA is TGTGCCAGCAGTTACCCGACAGGGATCGCTTCACCCCTCCACTTT. Protein product: CASSYPTGIASPLHF.

This clonotype was recorded at least ten times. The chain recombines TRBV7-2 with TRBJ2-1, with 7 bases identical to TRBD2. The junction had 4 bases not matched to a gene; V was cut back by 3 bases and J by 2 bases. Germline CDR1 reads SGHTA; CDR2 reads FQGNSA. This CDR3 has 15 amino acids. CDR3 DNA sequence: TGTGCCAGCAGCTTCGAAGCGGGACCCTACAATGAGCAGTTCTTC. This encodes CASSFEAGPYNEQFF.

The sample holds a few counts of this clonotype. The chain employs TRBV5-6 and TRBJ2-5, with no clear D. The CDR3 loop spans 14 amino acids. Trimming cost V 2 bases and J 5 bases, with 13 bases left between them. Germline V gene data show CDR1 as SGHDT and CDR2 as YYEEEE. DNA of the CDR3: TGTGCCAGCAGCTTATCCAAGGGCGGCGAGACCCAGTACTTC. This translates into CASSLSKGGETQYF.

This clonotype came up many times. V usage is TRBV4-1 and J usage is TRBJ2-5, with D perhaps TRBD2 (6 bases). Germline loops: CDR1 MGHRA, CDR2 YSYEKL. V shed 0 bases and J shed 5 bases, with 13 bases lying between them. The CDR3 extends over 15 amino acids. CDR3 DNA: TGCGCCAGCAGCCAAGATGTGACTAGAAGGGAGACCCAGTACTTC. Translation: CASSQDVTRRETQYF.

This clonotype came up a few times. This chain connects TRBV27 to TRBJ2-1; D is undetermined. Trimming cost V 8 bases and J 3 bases, with 14 bases left between them. The CDR3 extends over 14 amino acids. Germline V gene sequence: CDR1 MNHEY, CDR2 SMNVEV (reference sequence). The CDR3 sequence: CASSVAVHYNEQFF. The CDR3 DNA is TGTGCCAGCTCGGTCGCGGTTCACTACAATGAGCAGTTCTTC.